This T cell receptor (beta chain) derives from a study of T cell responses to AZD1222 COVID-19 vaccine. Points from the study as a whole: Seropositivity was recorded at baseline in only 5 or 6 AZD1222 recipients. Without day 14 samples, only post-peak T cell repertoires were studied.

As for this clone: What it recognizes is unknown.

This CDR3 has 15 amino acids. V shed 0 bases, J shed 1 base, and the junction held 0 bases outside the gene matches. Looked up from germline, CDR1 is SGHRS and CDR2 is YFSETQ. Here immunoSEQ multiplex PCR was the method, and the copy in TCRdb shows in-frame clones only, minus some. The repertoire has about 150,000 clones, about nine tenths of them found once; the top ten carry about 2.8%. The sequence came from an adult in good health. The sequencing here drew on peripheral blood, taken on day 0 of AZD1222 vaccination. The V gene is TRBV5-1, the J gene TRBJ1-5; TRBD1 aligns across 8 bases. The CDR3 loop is CASSLGDRSNQPQHF. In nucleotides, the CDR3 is TGCGCCAGCAGCTTGGGGGACAGGAGCAATCAGCCCCAGCATTTT.